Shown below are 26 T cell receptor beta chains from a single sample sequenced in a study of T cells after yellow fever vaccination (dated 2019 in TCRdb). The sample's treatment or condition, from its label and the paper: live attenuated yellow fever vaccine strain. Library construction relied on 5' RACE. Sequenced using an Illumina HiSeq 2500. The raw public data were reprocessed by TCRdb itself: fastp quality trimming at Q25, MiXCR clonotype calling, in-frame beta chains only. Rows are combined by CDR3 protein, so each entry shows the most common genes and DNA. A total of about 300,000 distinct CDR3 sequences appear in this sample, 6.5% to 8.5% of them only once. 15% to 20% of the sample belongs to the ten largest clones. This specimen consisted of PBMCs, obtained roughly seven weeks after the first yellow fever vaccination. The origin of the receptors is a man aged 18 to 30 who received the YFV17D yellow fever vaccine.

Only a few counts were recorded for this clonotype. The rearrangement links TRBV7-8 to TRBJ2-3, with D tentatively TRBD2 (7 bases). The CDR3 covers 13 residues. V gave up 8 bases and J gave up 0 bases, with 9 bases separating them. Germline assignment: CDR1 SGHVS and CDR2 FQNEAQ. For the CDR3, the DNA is TGTGCCAGCGCGGGGGCAAGCACAGATACGCAGTATTTT. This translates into CASAGASTDTQYF.

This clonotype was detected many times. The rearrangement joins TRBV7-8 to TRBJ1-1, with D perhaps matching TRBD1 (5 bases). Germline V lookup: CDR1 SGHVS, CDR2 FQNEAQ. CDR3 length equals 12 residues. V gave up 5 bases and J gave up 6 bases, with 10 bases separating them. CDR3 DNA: TGTGCCAGCAGCGTTGACAGATCTGAAGCTTTCTTT. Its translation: CASSVDRSEAFF.

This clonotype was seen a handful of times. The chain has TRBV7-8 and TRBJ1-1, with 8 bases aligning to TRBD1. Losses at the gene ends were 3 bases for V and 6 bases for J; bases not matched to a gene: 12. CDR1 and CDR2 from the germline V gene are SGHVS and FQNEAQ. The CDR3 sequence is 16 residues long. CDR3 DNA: TGTGCCAGCAGCTTGACCCCGGGACAGGTCCCTCCTGAAGCTTTCTTT. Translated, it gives CASSLTPGQVPPEAFF.

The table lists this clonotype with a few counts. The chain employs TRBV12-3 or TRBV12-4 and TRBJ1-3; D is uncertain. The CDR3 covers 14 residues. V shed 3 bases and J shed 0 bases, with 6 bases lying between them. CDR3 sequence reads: CASSFEISGNTIYF. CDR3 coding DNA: TGTGCCAGCAGTTTTGAGATCTCTGGAAACACCATATATTTT.

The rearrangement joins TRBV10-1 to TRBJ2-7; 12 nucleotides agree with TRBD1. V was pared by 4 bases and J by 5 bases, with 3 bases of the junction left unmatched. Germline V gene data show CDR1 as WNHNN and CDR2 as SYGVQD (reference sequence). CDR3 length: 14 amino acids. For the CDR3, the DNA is TGCGCCAGCAGTGCCGGGACAGGGGGCGACGAGCAGTACTTC. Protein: CASSAGTGGDEQYF.

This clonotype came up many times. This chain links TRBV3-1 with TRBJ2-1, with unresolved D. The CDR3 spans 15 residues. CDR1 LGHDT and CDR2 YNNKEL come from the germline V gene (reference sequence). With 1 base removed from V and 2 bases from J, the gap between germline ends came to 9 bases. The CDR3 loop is CASSQGPQTYNEQFF. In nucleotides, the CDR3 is TGTGCCAGCAGCCAAGGTCCACAGACCTACAATGAGCAGTTCTTC.

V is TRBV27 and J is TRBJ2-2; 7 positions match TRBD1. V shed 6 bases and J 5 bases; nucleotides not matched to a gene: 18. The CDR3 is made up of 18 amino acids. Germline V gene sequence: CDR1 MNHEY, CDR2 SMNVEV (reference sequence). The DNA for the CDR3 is TGTGCCAGCAGGAGGTCGGTCCCAGGGGGTGTGAGGACCGGGGAGCTGTTTTTT. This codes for CASRRSVPGGVRTGELFF.

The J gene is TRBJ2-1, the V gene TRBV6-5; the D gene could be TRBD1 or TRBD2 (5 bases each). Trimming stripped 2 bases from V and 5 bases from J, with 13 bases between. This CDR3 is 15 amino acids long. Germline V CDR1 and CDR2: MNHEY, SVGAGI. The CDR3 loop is CASSYRGLLDNEQFF. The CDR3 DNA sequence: TGTGCCAGCAGTTACCGGGGCCTCTTGGACAATGAGCAGTTCTTC.

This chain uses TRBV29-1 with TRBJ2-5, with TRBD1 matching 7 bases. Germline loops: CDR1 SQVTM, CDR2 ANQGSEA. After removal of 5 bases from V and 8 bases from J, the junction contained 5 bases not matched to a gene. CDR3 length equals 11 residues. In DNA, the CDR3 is TGCAGCGTTTGGACAGGTGAAACCCAGTACTTC. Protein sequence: CSVWTGETQYF.

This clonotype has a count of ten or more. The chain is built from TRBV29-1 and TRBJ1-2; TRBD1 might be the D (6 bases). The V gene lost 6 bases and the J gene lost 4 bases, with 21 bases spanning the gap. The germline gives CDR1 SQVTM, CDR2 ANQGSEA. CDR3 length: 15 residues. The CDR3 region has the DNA TGCAGCGTGACGGACAGTCTGGTGGGCGCCTATGGCTACACCTTC. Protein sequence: CSVTDSLVGAYGYTF.

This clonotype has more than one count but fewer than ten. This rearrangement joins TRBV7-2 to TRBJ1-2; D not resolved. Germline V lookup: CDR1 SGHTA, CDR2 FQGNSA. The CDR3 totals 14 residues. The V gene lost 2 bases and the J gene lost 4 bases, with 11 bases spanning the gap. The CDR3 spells CASSLLDTVYGYTF. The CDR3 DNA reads TGTGCCAGCAGCTTACTTGACACAGTCTATGGCTACACCTTC.

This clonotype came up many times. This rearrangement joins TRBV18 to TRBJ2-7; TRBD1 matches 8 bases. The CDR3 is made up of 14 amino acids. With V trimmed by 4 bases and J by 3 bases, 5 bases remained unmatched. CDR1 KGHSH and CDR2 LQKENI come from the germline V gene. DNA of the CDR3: TGTGCCAGCTCACGGACAGGGACCGTCTACGAGCAGTACTTC. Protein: CASSRTGTVYEQYF.

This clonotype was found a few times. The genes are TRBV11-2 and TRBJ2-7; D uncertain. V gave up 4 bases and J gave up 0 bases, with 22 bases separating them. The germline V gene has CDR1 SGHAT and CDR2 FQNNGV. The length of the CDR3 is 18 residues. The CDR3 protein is CASSSSAPSPSTSYEQYF. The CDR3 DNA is TGTGCCAGCAGCTCATCTGCCCCATCTCCATCAACCTCCTACGAGCAGTACTTC.

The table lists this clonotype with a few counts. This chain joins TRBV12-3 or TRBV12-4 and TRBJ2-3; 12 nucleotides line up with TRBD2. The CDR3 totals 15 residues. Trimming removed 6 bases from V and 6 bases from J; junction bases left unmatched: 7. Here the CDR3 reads CASSQTSGGRDTQYF. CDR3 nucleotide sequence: TGTGCCAGCAGCCAGACTAGCGGGGGCCGGGATACGCAGTATTTT.

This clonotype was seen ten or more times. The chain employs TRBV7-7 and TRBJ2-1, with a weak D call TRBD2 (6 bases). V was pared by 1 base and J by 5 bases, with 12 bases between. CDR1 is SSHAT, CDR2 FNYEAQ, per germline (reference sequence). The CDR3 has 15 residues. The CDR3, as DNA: TGTGCCAGCAGCTTAGGTCGGTGGGGGGACAATGAGCAGTTCTTC. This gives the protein CASSLGRWGDNEQFF.

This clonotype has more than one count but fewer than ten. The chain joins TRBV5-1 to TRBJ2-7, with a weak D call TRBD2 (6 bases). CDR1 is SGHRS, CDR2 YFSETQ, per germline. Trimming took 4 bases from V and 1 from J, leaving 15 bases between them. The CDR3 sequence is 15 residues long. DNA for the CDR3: TGCGCCAGCAGCCCAGGGACTCCATCGTCCTACGAGCAGTACTTC. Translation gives CASSPGTPSSYEQYF.

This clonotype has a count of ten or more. CDR3 sequence (DNA): TGTGCCAGCAGCTTAAACGGGGGACTAGCGGGGCTGTACTTC. It translates to CASSLNGGLAGLYF. V and J are TRBV7-9 and TRBJ2-7, with 13 bases matching TRBD2. Unmatched junction bases numbered 7, after V lost 2 bases and J lost 12 bases. From germline, CDR1 is SEHNR and CDR2 FQNEAQ (reference sequence). The CDR3 loop spans 14 amino acids.

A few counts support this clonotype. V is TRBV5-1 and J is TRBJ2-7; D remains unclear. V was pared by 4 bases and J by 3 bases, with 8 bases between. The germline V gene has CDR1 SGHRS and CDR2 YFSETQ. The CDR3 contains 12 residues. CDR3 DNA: TGCGCCAGCAGCGACACCTACTACGAGCAGTACTTC. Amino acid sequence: CASSDTYYEQYF.

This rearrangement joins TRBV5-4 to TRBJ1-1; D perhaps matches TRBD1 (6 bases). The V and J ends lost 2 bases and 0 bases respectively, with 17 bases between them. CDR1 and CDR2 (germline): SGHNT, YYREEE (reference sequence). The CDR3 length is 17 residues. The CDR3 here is CASSFGGGHAMNTEAFF. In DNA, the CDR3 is TGTGCCAGCAGCTTCGGAGGGGGGCATGCCATGAACACTGAAGCTTTCTTT.

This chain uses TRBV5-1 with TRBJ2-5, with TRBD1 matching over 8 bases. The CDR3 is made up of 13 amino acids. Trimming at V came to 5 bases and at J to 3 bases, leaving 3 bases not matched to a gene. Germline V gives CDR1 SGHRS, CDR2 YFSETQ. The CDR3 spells CASRKDREETQYF. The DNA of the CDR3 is TGCGCCAGCAGGAAGGACAGGGAAGAGACCCAGTACTTC. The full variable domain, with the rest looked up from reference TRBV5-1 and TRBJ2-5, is KAGVTQTPRYLIKTRGQQVTLSCSPISGHRSVSWYQQTPGQGLQFLFEYFSETQRNKGNFPGRFSGRQFSNSRSEMNVSTLELGDSALYLCASRKDREETQYFGPGTRLLVL.

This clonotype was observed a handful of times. CDR3 protein: CASSLDGEAYNEQFF. DNA of the CDR3: TGCGCCAGCAGCTTGGACGGGGAGGCCTACAATGAGCAGTTCTTC. This chain joins TRBV5-1 and TRBJ2-1; weak D call: TRBD2 (6 bases). The V and J ends lost 0 bases and 2 bases respectively, with 9 bases between them. The germline CDR1 and CDR2 sequences are SGHRS and YFSETQ. CDR3 size: 15 residues.

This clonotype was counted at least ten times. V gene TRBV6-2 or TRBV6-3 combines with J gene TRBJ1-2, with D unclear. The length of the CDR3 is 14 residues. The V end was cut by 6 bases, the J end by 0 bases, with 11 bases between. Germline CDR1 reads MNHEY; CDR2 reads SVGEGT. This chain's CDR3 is CASRRGGANYGYTF. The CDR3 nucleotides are TGTGCCAGCAGACGAGGCGGAGCTAACTATGGCTACACCTTC.

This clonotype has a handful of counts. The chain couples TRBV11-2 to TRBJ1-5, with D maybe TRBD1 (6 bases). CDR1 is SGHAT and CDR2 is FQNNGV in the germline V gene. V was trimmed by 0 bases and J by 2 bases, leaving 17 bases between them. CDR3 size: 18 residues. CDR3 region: CASSLEWQGLLGNQPQHF. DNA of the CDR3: TGTGCCAGCAGCTTAGAATGGCAGGGGCTCCTTGGCAATCAGCCCCAGCATTTT. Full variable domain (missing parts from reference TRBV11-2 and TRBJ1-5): EAGVAQSPRYKIIEKRQSVAFWCNPISGHATLYWYQQILGQGPKLLIQFQNNGVVDDSQLPKDRFSAERLKGVDSTLKIQPAKLEDSAVYLCASSLEWQGLLGNQPQHFGDGTRLSIL.

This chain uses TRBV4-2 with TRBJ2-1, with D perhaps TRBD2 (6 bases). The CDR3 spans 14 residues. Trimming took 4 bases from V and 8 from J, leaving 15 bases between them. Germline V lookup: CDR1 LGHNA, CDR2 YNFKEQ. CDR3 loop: CASSLRRGIDEQFF. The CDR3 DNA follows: TGTGCCAGCAGCCTCCGCCGGGGGATTGATGAGCAGTTCTTC.

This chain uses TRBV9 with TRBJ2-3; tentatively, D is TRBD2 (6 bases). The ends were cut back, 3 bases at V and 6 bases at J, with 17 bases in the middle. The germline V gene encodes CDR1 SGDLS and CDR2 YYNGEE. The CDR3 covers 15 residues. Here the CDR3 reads CASSAEEGSSDTQYF. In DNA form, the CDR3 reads TGTGCCAGCAGCGCCGAGGAGGGGTCCTCCGATACGCAGTATTTT. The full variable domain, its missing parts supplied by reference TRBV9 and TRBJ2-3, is DSGVTQTPKHLITATGQRVTLRCSPRSGDLSVYWYQQSLDQGLQFLIQYYNGEERAKGNILERFSAQQFPDLHSELNLSSLELGDSALYFCASSAEEGSSDTQYFGPGTRLTVL.

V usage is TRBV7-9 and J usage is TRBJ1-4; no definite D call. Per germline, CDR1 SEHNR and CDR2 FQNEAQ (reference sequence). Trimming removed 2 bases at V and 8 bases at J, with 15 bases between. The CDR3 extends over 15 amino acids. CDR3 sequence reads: CASSLRARIEEKLFF. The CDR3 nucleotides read TGTGCCAGCAGCTTACGGGCCAGGATTGAAGAAAAACTGTTTTTT.